The present TCR beta chain was sequenced within a study of T cell changes during pregnancy in multiple sclerosis. This clone was picked up one time. Some clones are missing from TCRdb's copy, which holds only in-frame ones; the method was immunoSEQ multiplex PCR. This repertoire shows some 70,000 clones, 80% to 95% found once; its top ten account for roughly 2%. CDR1 is SGHNT, CDR2 YYREEE, per germline (reference sequence). This CDR3 comprises 13 residues. The V gene lost 3 bases and the J gene lost 6 bases, with 10 bases spanning the gap. Specimen: peripheral blood, collected in the first trimester of pregnancy. This sequence was found in a female donor with multiple sclerosis, enrolled in a pregnancy study. The chain carries TRBV5-4 and TRBJ2-1, with D possibly being TRBD2 (5 bases). CDR3 sequence reads: CASSSGERNEQFF. The CDR3 region has the DNA TGTGCCAGCAGCTCCGGGGAACGCAATGAGCAGTTCTTC.